This T cell receptor beta chain derives from a study of vaccination and CD4 T cells after COVID-19. Across the study: Vaccination of participants consisted of two doses of either BNT162b2 or mRNA-1273 vaccine.

Regarding this clonotype: Its antigen is still unknown.

Treatment noted: roughly 10-day PBMC culture with coronavirus spike peptide pools or control peptides (ViraFEST assay). The assay that was used to sequence DNA from cultured CD4+ T cells was the Oncomine TCR Beta short-read assay. Genomic DNA was drawn out of CD4+ T cells grown in culture. Via MiXCR, TCRdb re-called the PCR reads, giving one row per CDR3 protein. The sample lists approximately 20,000 distinct CDR3 sequences, 48% occurring once. The source of this sequence is a human donor who had recovered from COVID-19. The sequencing used CD4+ T cells from blood, cultured in vitro, collected after SARS-CoV-2 vaccination.

The CDR3 DNA is TGCAGTGCCTTGTCTAGCTCCTACAATGAGCAGTTCTTC. This gives the protein CSALSSSYNEQFF. This chain joins TRBV20-1 and TRBJ2-1; D gene uncertain. The CDR3 has 13 amino acids. CDR1 is DFQATT, CDR2 SNEGSKA, per germline (reference sequence). V dropped 6 bases and J dropped 0 bases, with 9 bases sitting between them.